This T cell receptor (beta chain) originates from a study of PD-L1 blockade in urothelial cancer. Germline V gives CDR1 SGHDN, CDR2 FVKESK. CDR3 length: 12 amino acids. Deletions cut 4 bases from V and 9 bases from J, with 7 bases between. Time point indicated: peripheral blood 6 weeks after treatment start. In its sample, this clone was seen a few times. Repertoires were generated with immunoSEQ multiplex PCR, while TCRdb's copy carries only in-frame clones and drops some. The sample yields over 70,000 clones, 75% to 90% seen once. This material consisted of PBMCs, taken around atezolizumab (anti-PD-L1) treatment. This TCR came from a man between 65 and 79 years old with urothelial cancer. J is TRBJ1-6 and V is TRBV14; TRBD1 might be the D (5 bases). The CDR3 coding sequence is TGTGCCAGCAGCCGCGGGGGTTCACCCCTCCACTTT. Its protein product is CASSRGGSPLHF. The full variable domain, completed using reference TRBV14 and TRBJ1-6, is EAGVTQFPSHSVIEKGQTVTLRCDPISGHDNLYWYRRVMGKEIKFLLHFVKESKQDESGMPNNRFLAERTGGTYSTLKVQPAELEDSGVYFCASSRGGSPLHFGNGTRLTVT.